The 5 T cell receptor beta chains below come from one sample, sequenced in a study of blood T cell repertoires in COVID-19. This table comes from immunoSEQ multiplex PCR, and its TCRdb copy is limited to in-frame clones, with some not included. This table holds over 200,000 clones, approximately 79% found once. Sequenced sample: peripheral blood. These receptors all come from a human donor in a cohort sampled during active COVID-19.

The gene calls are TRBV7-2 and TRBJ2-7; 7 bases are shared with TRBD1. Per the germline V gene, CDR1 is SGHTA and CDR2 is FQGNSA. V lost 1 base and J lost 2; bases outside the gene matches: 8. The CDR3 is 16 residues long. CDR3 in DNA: TGTGCCAGCAGCTTAGGAATAGGGGGCTTCACCTACGAGCAGTACTTC. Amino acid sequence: CASSLGIGGFTYEQYF.

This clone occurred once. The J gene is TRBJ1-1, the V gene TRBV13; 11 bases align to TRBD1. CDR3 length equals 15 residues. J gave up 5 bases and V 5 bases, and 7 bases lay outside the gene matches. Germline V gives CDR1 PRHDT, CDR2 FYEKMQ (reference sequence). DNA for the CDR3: TGTGCCAGCAGCGAGGACAGGGGGCGGGAAACTGAAGCTTTCTTT. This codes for CASSEDRGRETEAFF.

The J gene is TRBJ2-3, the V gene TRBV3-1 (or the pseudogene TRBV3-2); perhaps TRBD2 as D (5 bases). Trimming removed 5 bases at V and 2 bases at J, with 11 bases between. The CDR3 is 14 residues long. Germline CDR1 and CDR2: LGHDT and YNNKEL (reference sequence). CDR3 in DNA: TGTGCCAGCAGCGACTACGCCGTCACAGATACGCAGTATTTT. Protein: CASSDYAVTDTQYF.

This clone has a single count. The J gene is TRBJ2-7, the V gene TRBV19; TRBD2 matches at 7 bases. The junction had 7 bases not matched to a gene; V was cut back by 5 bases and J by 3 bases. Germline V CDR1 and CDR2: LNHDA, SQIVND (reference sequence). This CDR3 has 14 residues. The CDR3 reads CASSASSGSYEQYF. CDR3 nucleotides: TGTGCCAGTAGTGCCTCTAGCGGAAGCTACGAGCAGTACTTC.

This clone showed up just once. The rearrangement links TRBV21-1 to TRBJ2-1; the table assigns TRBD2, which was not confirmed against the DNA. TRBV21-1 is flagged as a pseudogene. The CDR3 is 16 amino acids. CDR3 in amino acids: CASSKESGTSYNEQFF. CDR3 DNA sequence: TGTGCCAGCAGCAAAGAGAGCGGGACCTCCTACAATGAGCAGTTCTTC.